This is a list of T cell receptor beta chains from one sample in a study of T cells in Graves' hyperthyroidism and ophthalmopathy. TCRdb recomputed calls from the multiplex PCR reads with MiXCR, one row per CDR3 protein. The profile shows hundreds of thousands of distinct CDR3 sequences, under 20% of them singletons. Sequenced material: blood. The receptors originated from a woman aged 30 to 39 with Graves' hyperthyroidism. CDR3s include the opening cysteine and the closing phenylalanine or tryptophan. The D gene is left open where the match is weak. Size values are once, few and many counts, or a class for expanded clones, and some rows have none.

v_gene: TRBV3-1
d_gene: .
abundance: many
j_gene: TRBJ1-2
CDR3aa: CASSQPLEVGEGYTF
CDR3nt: TGTGCCAGCAGCCAACCTTTGGAGGTCGGGGAGGGCTACACCTTC

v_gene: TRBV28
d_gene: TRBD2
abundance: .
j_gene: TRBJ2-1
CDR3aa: CASSFRPSGSNEQFF
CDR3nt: TGTGCCAGCAGTTTTCGACCTAGCGGGAGTAATGAGCAGTTCTTC

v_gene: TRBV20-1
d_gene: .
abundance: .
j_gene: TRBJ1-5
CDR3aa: CSAKGRLYSNQPQHF
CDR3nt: TGCAGTGCTAAAGGCAGACTTTATAGCAATCAGCCCCAGCATTTT

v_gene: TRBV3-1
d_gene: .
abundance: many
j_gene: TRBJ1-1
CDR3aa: CASGGRSTEAFF
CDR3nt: TGTGCCAGCGGGGGACGGAGCACTGAAGCTTTCTTT

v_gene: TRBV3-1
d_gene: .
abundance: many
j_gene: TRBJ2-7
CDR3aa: CASSFTGPAYEQYF
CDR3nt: TGTGCCAGCAGTTTCACAGGTCCAGCTTACGAGCAGTACTTC

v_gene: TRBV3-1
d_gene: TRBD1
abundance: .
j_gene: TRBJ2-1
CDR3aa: CASSQFGTGGNEQFF
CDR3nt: TGTGCCAGCAGCCAGTTTGGGACAGGAGGCAATGAGCAGTTCTTC

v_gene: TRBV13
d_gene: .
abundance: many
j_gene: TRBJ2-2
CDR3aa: CASSAVRGTGELFF
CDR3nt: TGTGCCAGCAGCGCAGTAAGGGGCACCGGGGAGCTGTTTTTT

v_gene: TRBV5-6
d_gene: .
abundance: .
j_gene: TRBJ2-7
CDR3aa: CASSPGRGEQYF
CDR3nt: TGTGCCAGCAGCCCAGGGCGCGGCGAGCAGTACTTC

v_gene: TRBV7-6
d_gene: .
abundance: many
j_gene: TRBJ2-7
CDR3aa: CASSLEYGTEYYEQYF
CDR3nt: TGTGCCAGCAGCTTAGAGTACGGGACGGAATACTACGAGCAGTACTTC

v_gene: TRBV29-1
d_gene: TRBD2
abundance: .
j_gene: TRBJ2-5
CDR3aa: CSVIYGTSGRRETQYF
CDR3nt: TGCAGCGTTATCTACGGGACTAGCGGGAGGAGGGAGACCCAGTACTTC

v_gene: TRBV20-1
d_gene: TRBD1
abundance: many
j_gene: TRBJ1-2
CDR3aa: CSAPDPRDSHYGYTF
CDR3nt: TGCAGTGCTCCTGACCCGCGGGACAGCCACTATGGCTACACCTTC

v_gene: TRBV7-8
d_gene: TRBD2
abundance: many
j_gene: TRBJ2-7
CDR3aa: CASSRREGEQYF
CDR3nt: TGTGCCAGCAGCCGCAGGGAGGGGGAGCAGTACTTC

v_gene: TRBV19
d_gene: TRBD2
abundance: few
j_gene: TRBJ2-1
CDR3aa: CASSIEGTSGIRNEQFF
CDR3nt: TGTGCCAGTAGTATAGAGGGGACTAGCGGGATCCGGAATGAGCAGTTCTTC

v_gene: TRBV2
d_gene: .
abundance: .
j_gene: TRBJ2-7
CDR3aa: CASTHRSLYEQYF
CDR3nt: TGTGCCAGCACACACAGGTCCCTGTACGAGCAGTACTTC

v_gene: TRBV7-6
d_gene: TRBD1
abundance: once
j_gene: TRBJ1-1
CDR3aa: CASSPGTGGHTEAFF
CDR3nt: TGTGCCAGCAGCCCGGGGACAGGCGGGCACACTGAAGCTTTCTTT

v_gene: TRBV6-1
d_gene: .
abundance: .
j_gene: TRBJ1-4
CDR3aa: CASTNTPRSGKLFF
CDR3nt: TGTGCCAGCACTAACACCCCCCGGTCTGGAAAACTGTTTTTT

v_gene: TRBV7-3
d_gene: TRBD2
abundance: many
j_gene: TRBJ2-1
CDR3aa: CASSLTGGTHTYNEQFF
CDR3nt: TGTGCCAGCAGCTTAACGGGAGGGACTCACACCTACAATGAGCAGTTCTTC

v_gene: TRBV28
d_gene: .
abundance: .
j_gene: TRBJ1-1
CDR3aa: CASSPSEPPTAFF
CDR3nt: TGTGCCAGCAGCCCCTCCGAGCCCCCCACAGCTTTCTTT

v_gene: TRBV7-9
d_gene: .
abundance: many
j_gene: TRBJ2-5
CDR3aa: CASNLGQQETQYF
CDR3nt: TGTGCCAGCAACCTTGGGCAGCAAGAGACCCAGTACTTC

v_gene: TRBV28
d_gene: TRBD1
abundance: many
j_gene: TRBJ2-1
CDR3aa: CASSWTGQRGDEQFF
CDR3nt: TGTGCCAGCAGTTGGACAGGGCAGCGAGGCGATGAGCAGTTCTTC

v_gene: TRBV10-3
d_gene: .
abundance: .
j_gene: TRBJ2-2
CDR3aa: CAIGHNTGELFF
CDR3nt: TGTGCCATTGGACACAACACCGGGGAGCTGTTTTTT

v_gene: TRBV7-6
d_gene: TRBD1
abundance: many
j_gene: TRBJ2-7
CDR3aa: CASSPETGYEQYF
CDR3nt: TGTGCCAGCAGCCCTGAGACAGGGTACGAGCAGTACTTC

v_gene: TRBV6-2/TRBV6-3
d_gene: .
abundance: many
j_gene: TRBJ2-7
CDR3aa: CASSPTGGEQYF
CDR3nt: TGTGCCAGCAGCCCGACCGGGGGAGAGCAGTACTTC

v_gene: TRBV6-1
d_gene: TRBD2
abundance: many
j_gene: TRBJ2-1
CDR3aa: CASGRPPVAGVYEQFF
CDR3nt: TGTGCCAGCGGCCGACCCCCAGTAGCGGGAGTCTATGAGCAGTTCTTC

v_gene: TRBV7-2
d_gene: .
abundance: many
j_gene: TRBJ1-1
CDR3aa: CASSLAWGVATEAFF
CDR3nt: TGTGCCAGCAGCTTAGCGTGGGGGGTGGCCACTGAAGCTTTCTTT

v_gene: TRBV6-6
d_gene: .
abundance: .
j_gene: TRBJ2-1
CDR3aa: CASSYDPPNNEQFF
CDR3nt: TGTGCCAGCAGTTACGACCCCCCAAACAATGAGCAGTTCTTC

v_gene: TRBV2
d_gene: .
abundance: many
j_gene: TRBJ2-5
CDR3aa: CASSDNQETQYF
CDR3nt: TGTGCCAGCAGTGACAATCAAGAGACCCAGTACTTC